The 24 T cell receptor beta chains below come from one sample, sequenced in a study of cytomegalovirus exposure and HLA in healthy donors. Libraries were prepared by immunoSEQ multiplex PCR; TCRdb keeps only in-frame clonotypes and omits some of them. Counted here are some 110,000 clones, about 91% occurring once; the ten biggest clones make up approximately 1.8%. Sequenced: PBMCs. The receptors shown here come from a young man in good health and CMV-seronegative.

V and J are TRBV15 and TRBJ2-7; a weak D match, TRBD1 (6 bases). CDR1 and CDR2 (germline): LNHNV, YYDKDF (reference sequence). Between the trimmed V and J ends, which lost 0 bases and 7 bases, there was a span of 10 bases. The length of the CDR3 is 13 residues. In DNA, the CDR3 is TGTGCCACCAGCAGAGAACAGGGAGAGGAGCAGTACTTC. Translation: CATSREQGEEQYF.

This clone has just one count. The chain joins TRBV7-2 to TRBJ2-1, with a possible D match to TRBD2 (6 bases). Germline loops: CDR1 SGHTA, CDR2 FQGNSA. This CDR3 has 11 amino acids. Trimming left V 8 bases short and J 10 bases short, with 12 bases between. DNA of the CDR3: TGTGCCAGCGTTCCGGGGGTAGAGCAGTTCTTC. Translation gives CASVPGVEQFF.

The chain has TRBV4-3 and TRBJ2-7; the D gene is possibly TRBD2 (5 bases). The germline V and J ends were trimmed by 7 bases and 5 bases, with 21 bases remaining between them. The CDR3 covers 15 residues. Germline V gives CDR1 LGHNA, CDR2 YSLEER. The CDR3 loop is CASTRRYGEPNEQYF. CDR3 nucleotides: TGCGCCAGCACCCGGAGGTACGGGGAGCCAAACGAGCAGTACTTC.

The chain couples TRBV7-9 to TRBJ2-2; 12 nucleotides align to TRBD1. Trimming at V came to 5 bases and at J to 6 bases, leaving 7 bases not matched to a gene. Germline loops: CDR1 SEHNR, CDR2 FQNEAQ (reference sequence). CDR3 length equals 16 residues. This CDR3 reads CASSPGDRGPSGELFF. The CDR3, as DNA: TGTGCCAGCAGCCCCGGGGACAGGGGGCCGTCCGGGGAGCTGTTTTTT.

The rearrangement links TRBV9 to TRBJ1-6, with TRBD1 matching over 7 bases. Unmatched junction bases numbered 7, after V lost 3 bases and J lost 7 bases. The CDR3 length is 15 residues. Germline CDR1 SGDLS, CDR2 YYNGEE. This CDR3 is CASSAEGARNSPLHF. CDR3 nucleotides: TGTGCCAGCAGCGCGGAGGGGGCGCGAAATTCACCCCTCCACTTT.

The chain combines TRBV4-3 with TRBJ1-3; TRBD1 matches at 7 bases. From germline, CDR1 is LGHNA and CDR2 YSLEER. Trimming at V came to 0 bases and at J to 0 bases, leaving 8 bases not matched to a gene. This CDR3 contains 18 residues. CDR3 bases: TGCGCCAGCAGCCAAGACCGGGACAGTCGATACTCTGGAAACACCATATATTTT. Residues: CASSQDRDSRYSGNTIYF.

The gene calls are TRBV28 and TRBJ2-1, with 11 bases lining up with TRBD2. This CDR3 contains 16 residues. Per germline, CDR1 MDHEN and CDR2 SYDVKM. V lost 2 bases, J lost 0 bases, and 0 bases stayed unmatched. The CDR3 protein is CASSLTSGSSYNEQFF. The CDR3 nucleotides are TGTGCCAGCAGTTTAACTAGCGGGAGCTCCTACAATGAGCAGTTCTTC.

V and J are TRBV18 and TRBJ1-1; 9 bases are shared with TRBD1. Germline V lookup: CDR1 KGHSH, CDR2 LQKENI. The CDR3 is 17 residues long. Unmatched junction bases numbered 12, after V lost 6 bases and J lost 1 base. CDR3 residues: CASSWDRVASSNTEAFF. CDR3 nucleotide sequence: TGTGCCAGCTCCTGGGACAGGGTGGCATCTTCGAACACTGAAGCTTTCTTT.

V usage is TRBV28 and J usage is TRBJ2-7, with 9 bases lining up with TRBD1. The CDR3 is 16 amino acids. Germline V gene data show CDR1 as MDHEN and CDR2 as SYDVKM. The junction had 16 bases not matched to a gene; V was cut back by 7 bases and J by 6 bases. The CDR3 DNA sequence: TGTGCCAGCAAAGAAGCCCGCGGGACAGGGATCGGCGAGCAGTACTTC. Translating gives CASKEARGTGIGEQYF.

The V and J genes are TRBV4-3 and TRBJ1-6; perhaps TRBD1 as D (6 bases). CDR1 and CDR2 from the germline V gene are LGHNA and YSLEER. This CDR3 is built from 16 residues. V gave up 0 bases and J gave up 6 bases, with 12 bases separating them. CDR3 protein: CASSQDLRGGNSPLHF. The CDR3 region has the DNA TGCGCCAGCAGCCAAGATTTAAGGGGGGGTAATTCACCCCTCCACTTT.

This sequence joins TRBV28 and TRBJ1-3; D is uncertain. Germline assignment: CDR1 MDHEN and CDR2 SYDVKM. This CDR3 has 17 residues. Trimming pared 2 bases from V and 8 bases from J, leaving 22 bases between. The CDR3 protein is CASSLGSTRLFGDTIYF. CDR3 coding DNA: TGTGCCAGCAGTTTAGGGAGCACCCGCCTATTCGGAGACACCATATATTTT.

As for this clone: Germline is not matched at one junction end, which may reflect a read error. The J gene is TRBJ2-3, the V gene TRBV2; 11 bases fit TRBD2. This CDR3 is built from 11 residues. The germline V gene encodes CDR1 SNHLY and CDR2 FYNNEI. CDR3 coding DNA: TGTGCCAGCCCTAGCGGGGGGCCAGAGTCTTTT. This codes for CASPSGGPESF. Combining the CDR3 with reference TRBV2 and TRBJ2-3 gives the whole variable domain EPEVTQTPSHQVTQMGQEVILRCVPISNHLYFYWYRQILGQKVEFLVSFYNNEISEKSEIFDDQFSVERPDGSNFTLKIRSTKLEDSAMYFCASPSGGPESFGPGTRLTVL.

This sequence joins TRBV7-2 and TRBJ2-2; no clear D gene. CDR1 and CDR2 from the germline V gene are SGHTA and FQGNSA. V was shortened by 7 bases and J by 2 bases, with 17 bases between the two germline ends. The length of the CDR3 is 16 residues. For the CDR3, the DNA is TGTGCCAGCATGGTCCACAGCAGGATAAACACCGGGGAGCTGTTTTTT. As protein: CASMVHSRINTGELFF.

A single count supports this clone. V gene TRBV4-3 combines with J gene TRBJ1-3, with 8 bases aligning to TRBD1. V shed 0 bases, J shed 8 bases, and the junction held 6 bases outside the gene matches. The CDR3 runs 15 residues. From germline, CDR1 is LGHNA and CDR2 YSLEER. The CDR3 coding sequence is TGCGCCAGCAGCCAAGAGGCCTACAGGGGGGACACCATATATTTT. Translated: CASSQEAYRGDTIYF.

This clone was recorded once. The V call is TRBV4-1, the J call TRBJ2-5; TRBD2 aligns across 8 bases. Per germline, CDR1 MGHRA and CDR2 YSYEKL. The CDR3 runs to 15 residues. Unmatched junction bases numbered 6, after V lost 4 bases and J lost 2 bases. In nucleotides, the CDR3 is TGCGCCAGCAGCCTGGGGACTAGAGAACAAGAGACCCAGTACTTC. As protein: CASSLGTREQETQYF.

The V gene is TRBV7-9, the J gene TRBJ2-7; TRBD1 agrees at 9 bases. Germline trimming cut 4 bases from V and 4 bases from J; bases unmatched to any gene: 14. CDR3 size: 17 residues. Per the germline V gene, CDR1 is SEHNR and CDR2 is FQNEAQ (reference sequence). CDR3 nucleotide sequence: TGTGCCAGCAGCTCCCTCACCGGGACAGGGATATTATACGAGCAGTACTTC. Translated: CASSSLTGTGILYEQYF. The variable domain in full, completed from reference TRBV7-9 and TRBJ2-7, reads DTGVSQNPRHKITKRGQNVTFRCDPISEHNRLYWYRQTLGQGPEFLTYFQNEAQLEKSRLLSDRFSAERPKGSFSTLEIQRTEQGDSAMYLCASSSLTGTGILYEQYFGPGTRLTVT.

The chain has TRBV15 and TRBJ1-5; TRBD1 aligns across 8 bases. The junction had 7 bases not matched to a gene; V was cut back by 3 bases and J by 15 bases. CDR3 size: 12 residues. Germline CDR1 is LNHNV and CDR2 is YYDKDF (reference sequence). DNA of the CDR3: TGTGCCACCAGCAGGGAAGGACAGGGCGGGCATTTT. It encodes CATSREGQGGHF.

This chain links TRBV10-2 with TRBJ1-2; D may be TRBD1 (5 bases). V lost 5 bases and J lost 7, with 11 bases in between. Germline V gene data show CDR1 as WSHSY and CDR2 as SAAADI. The length of the CDR3 is 12 residues. CDR3 in amino acids: CASSRGEGGYTF. DNA for the CDR3: TGCGCCAGCAGTCGGGGGGAGGGTGGCTACACCTTC.

This chain links TRBV2 with TRBJ1-6; 8 bases fit TRBD1. The V segment lost 4 bases and the J segment 7 bases; nucleotides outside the gene matches: 6. This CDR3 is 15 amino acids long. The germline V gene encodes CDR1 SNHLY and CDR2 FYNNEI. This CDR3 reads CASSVRQGWNSPLHF. Written as DNA, the CDR3 is TGTGCCAGCAGTGTTCGACAGGGGTGGAATTCACCCCTCCACTTT.

V gene TRBV6-1 combines with J gene TRBJ1-2; no clear D gene. The CDR3 has 14 residues. V dropped 6 bases and J dropped 9 bases, with 20 bases sitting between them. From germline, CDR1 is MNHNS and CDR2 SASEGT. This CDR3 is CASRRFGRNTSYTF. The CDR3 DNA reads as TGTGCCAGCAGGAGGTTTGGTCGTAACACGAGCTACACCTTC.

This chain uses TRBV5-1 with TRBJ2-2; 7 bases align to TRBD2. The CDR3 totals 15 residues. The V gene end was trimmed by 9 bases and the J gene end by 1 base; junction bases not matched to a gene: 9. The germline CDR1 and CDR2 sequences are SGHRS and YFSETQ. CDR3 loop: CATRPGGGNTGELFF. As DNA, the CDR3 is TGCGCCACCCGACCGGGGGGTGGGAACACCGGGGAGCTGTTTTTT.

The V and J genes are TRBV2 and TRBJ2-5; D call uncertain. The CDR3 has 14 amino acids. Germline values: CDR1 SNHLY, CDR2 FYNNEI. Trimming left V 3 bases short and J 5 bases short, with 13 bases between. This CDR3 is CASSDPHTRETQYF. The CDR3 region has the DNA TGTGCCAGCAGTGACCCCCATACTCGCGAGACCCAGTACTTC.

The rearrangement joins TRBV7-2 to TRBJ2-3, with TRBD1 matching over 12 bases. Germline trimming cut 5 bases from V and 2 bases from J; bases unmatched to any gene: 5. Germline V gene sequence: CDR1 SGHTA, CDR2 FQGNSA. CDR3 size: 16 residues. In DNA form, the CDR3 reads TGTGCCAGCAGCGTTGGGACAGGGGGCATCACAGATACGCAGTATTTT. As protein: CASSVGTGGITDTQYF. The full variable domain, completed using reference TRBV7-2 and TRBJ2-3, is GAGVSQSPSNKVTEKGKDVELRCDPISGHTALYWYRQSLGQGLEFLIYFQGNSAPDKSGLPSDRFSAERTGGSVSTLTIQRTQQEDSAVYLCASSVGTGGITDTQYFGPGTRLTVL.

The chain's CDR3 is CASSLPPGSWLNTGELFF. CDR3 coding DNA: TGTGCCAGCAGCTTACCCCCAGGCAGTTGGCTTAACACCGGGGAGCTGTTTTTT. The chain uses TRBV5-4 and TRBJ2-2, with D unresolved. V was clipped by 2 bases and J by 2 bases, with 19 bases between them. This CDR3 is built from 18 residues. Germline CDR1 and CDR2: SGHNT and YYREEE (reference sequence). The full variable domain, rest sourced from reference TRBV5-4 and TRBJ2-2, is ETGVTQSPTHLIKTRGQQVTLRCSSQSGHNTVSWYQQALGQGPQFIFQYYREEENGRGNFPPRFSGLQFPNYSSELNVNALELDDSALYLCASSLPPGSWLNTGELFFGEGSRLTVL.